A single sample is the source of the 21 T cell receptor beta chains below, sequenced in a study of cytomegalovirus exposure and HLA in healthy donors. 60 Vbeta and 13 Jbeta primers were used in PCR. Clones were read by immunoSEQ multiplex PCR, and TCRdb kept only the in-frame ones, dropping some. The top ten clones hold approximately 4% of a sample with some 140,000 clones, less than 80% of them seen once. Sequencing input: PBMCs. These receptors were obtained from a man in his fifties in good health and CMV-seropositive.

The chain couples TRBV5-4 to TRBJ1-1, with no clear D. CDR1 is SGHNT and CDR2 is YYREEE in the germline V gene (reference sequence). The length of the CDR3 is 13 residues. V lost 3 bases and J 3 bases, leaving 9 bases between the germline ends. The CDR3 loop reads CASSYDTYTEAFF. CDR3 nucleotide sequence: TGTGCCAGCAGCTATGACACTTACACTGAAGCTTTCTTT.

The CDR3 spells CASSRGLPGTGSTEAFF. The CDR3 DNA reads TGTGCCAGTTCCAGGGGATTACCCGGGACAGGGAGCACTGAAGCTTTCTTT. The V and J genes are TRBV19 and TRBJ1-1, with 9 bases identical to TRBD1. CDR1 is LNHDA and CDR2 is SQIVND in the germline V gene (reference sequence). Losses at the gene ends were 8 bases for V and 4 bases for J; bases not matched to a gene: 17. The CDR3 extends over 17 amino acids.

The sample holds a few counts of this clone. This chain links TRBV6-1 with TRBJ1-2, with 7 nucleotides matching TRBD1. There are 14 residues in the CDR3. The trim removed 5 bases at V and 4 bases at J, leaving 7 bases unmatched. Per the germline V gene, CDR1 is MNHNS and CDR2 is SASEGT. CDR3 sequence: CASSTQGGGYGYTF. CDR3 DNA: TGTGCCAGCAGTACCCAGGGGGGAGGCTATGGCTACACCTTC.

On this clone: The sample has other DNA sequences that encode this CDR3 too. The chain links TRBV14 to TRBJ2-1; maybe TRBD1 (6 bases). The germline CDR1 and CDR2 sequences are SGHDN and FVKESK. Trimming left V 4 bases short and J 3 bases short, with 28 bases between. The CDR3 contains 20 residues. Written as DNA, the CDR3 is TGTGCCAGCAGCCCCCTGTCGGGACAACAAACCCCGACCTACTACAATGAGCAGTTCTTC. Encoded protein: CASSPLSGQQTPTYYNEQFF.

The rearrangement uses TRBV7-9 and TRBJ2-5; D is ambiguous. Germline V lookup: CDR1 SEHNR, CDR2 FQNEAQ (reference sequence). V was trimmed by 4 bases and J by 1 base, leaving 7 bases between them. The CDR3 extends over 13 amino acids. Here the CDR3 DNA reads TGTGCCAGCAGCTCCCTAGGCCAAGAGACCCAGTACTTC. It yields the protein CASSSLGQETQYF.

This clone was detected a few times. The chain joins TRBV7-6 to TRBJ2-2; no definite D call. The V end was cut by 1 base, the J end by 1 base, with 10 bases between. The CDR3 consists of 16 residues. Germline V gene sequence: CDR1 SGHVS, CDR2 FNYEAQ. In DNA form, the CDR3 reads TGTGCCAGCAGCTTAGGCGCGGAGCGGAACACCGGGGAGCTGTTTTTT. Protein product: CASSLGAERNTGELFF.

The chain employs TRBV5-4 and TRBJ1-1, with TRBD1 matching over 10 bases. The length of the CDR3 is 16 residues. Germline CDR1 is SGHNT and CDR2 is YYREEE (reference sequence). V lost 4 bases to trimming and J lost 3 bases; unmatched junction nucleotides: 9. The CDR3 region has the DNA TGTGCCAGCAGCACTCGGGTTGGACAGGGGGACACTGAAGCTTTCTTT. Residues: CASSTRVGQGDTEAFF.

The count of this clone is one. Written as DNA, the CDR3 is TGTGCCAGCAGCTTGGGTGGCCGGGACTACTACAATGAGCAGTTCTTC. This encodes CASSLGGRDYYNEQFF. The chain uses TRBV5-4 and TRBJ2-1; TRBD2 agrees at 7 bases. CDR3 length equals 16 residues. The V gene end was trimmed by 0 bases and the J gene end by 3 bases; junction bases not matched to a gene: 6. Germline V gene data show CDR1 as SGHNT and CDR2 as YYREEE (reference sequence).

The V call is TRBV6-5, the J call TRBJ1-1, with no clear D. CDR1 and CDR2 (germline): MNHEY, SVGAGI. The CDR3 contains 16 residues. V gave up 0 bases and J gave up 1 base, with 12 bases separating them. Here the CDR3 DNA reads TGTGCCAGCAGTTACTCGAATCCTCCCGGGAACACTGAAGCTTTCTTT. Protein sequence: CASSYSNPPGNTEAFF.

This clone occurred once. The chain links TRBV6-1 to TRBJ1-1; no definite D call. Germline CDR1 MNHNS, CDR2 SASEGT. This CDR3 has 11 amino acids. Trimming left V 7 bases short and J 0 bases short, with 3 bases between. For the CDR3, the DNA is TGTGCCAGCACTCTGAACACTGAAGCTTTCTTT. Protein: CASTLNTEAFF.

This clone was seen a few times. V is TRBV9 and J is TRBJ2-7; 7 nucleotides match TRBD2. The ends lost 0 bases at V and 0 bases at J; junction bases unmatched: 9. This CDR3 spans 17 amino acids. Germline lookup yields CDR1 SGDLS and CDR2 YYNGEE. The CDR3 loop reads CASSVAGDGRSSYEQYF. The DNA for the CDR3 is TGTGCCAGCAGCGTAGCTGGAGACGGGAGGAGCTCCTACGAGCAGTACTTC.

The gene calls are TRBV6-6 and TRBJ2-7; TRBD1 matches at 8 bases. Germline assignment: CDR1 MNHNY and CDR2 SVGAGI (reference sequence). CDR3 length: 12 residues. With V trimmed by 8 bases and J by 3 bases, 3 bases remained unmatched. CDR3 sequence reads: CASQGAFYEQYF. For the CDR3, the DNA is TGTGCCAGCCAGGGGGCCTTCTACGAGCAGTACTTC.

This chain uses TRBV2 with TRBJ2-4; maybe TRBD1 (5 bases). CDR1 and CDR2 (germline): SNHLY, FYNNEI. The length of the CDR3 is 16 residues. V dropped 4 bases and J dropped 1 base, with 14 bases sitting between them. Here the CDR3 reads CASSGVYSGAKNIQYF. CDR3 coding DNA: TGTGCCAGCAGTGGAGTCTACTCAGGGGCCAAAAACATTCAGTACTTC. Combining the CDR3 with reference TRBV2 and TRBJ2-4 gives the whole variable domain EPEVTQTPSHQVTQMGQEVILRCVPISNHLYFYWYRQILGQKVEFLVSFYNNEISEKSEIFDDQFSVERPDGSNFTLKIRSTKLEDSAMYFCASSGVYSGAKNIQYFGAGTRLSVL.

The chain uses TRBV11-2 and TRBJ1-2, with 11 bases fitting TRBD1. There are 15 residues in the CDR3. Germline loops: CDR1 SGHAT, CDR2 FQNNGV. Trimming removed 5 bases from V and 5 bases from J; junction bases left unmatched: 7. CDR3 bases: TGTGCCAGCAGCACCGGGGACAGGGGGGGGTATGGCTACACCTTC. It specifies CASSTGDRGGYGYTF.

V and J are TRBV28 and TRBJ1-1; tentative D call: TRBD1 (6 bases). CDR1 and CDR2 (germline): MDHEN, SYDVKM. The CDR3 is 14 residues long. The V gene lost 4 bases and the J gene lost 1 base, with 10 bases spanning the gap. The CDR3 reads CASSSGAANTEAFF. DNA of the CDR3: TGTGCCAGCAGTTCAGGGGCCGCGAACACTGAAGCTTTCTTT.

This clone has only one observation. V is TRBV29-1 and J is TRBJ1-1; D is uncertain. From germline, CDR1 is SQVTM and CDR2 ANQGSEA. V lost 6 bases and J 4 bases, leaving 12 bases between the germline ends. This CDR3 contains 12 residues. CDR3 in amino acids: CSVTRRSTEAFF. For the CDR3, the DNA is TGCAGCGTAACCCGCCGGAGCACTGAAGCTTTCTTT.

This clone has only a few counts. The J gene is TRBJ2-5, the V gene TRBV6-6; TRBD1 is a possible D gene (5 bases). The CDR3 is 15 residues long. The ends were cut back, 6 bases at V and 1 base at J, with 15 bases in the middle. Germline V gene lookup returns CDR1 MNHNY and CDR2 SVGAGI (reference sequence). The CDR3 bases are TGTGCCAGCAGCGCCAGGGTGAGGTCCCAAGAGACCCAGTACTTC. This sequence encodes CASSARVRSQETQYF.

The chain links TRBV6-1 to TRBJ1-5; 8 bases are a match to TRBD1. Germline CDR1 MNHNS, CDR2 SASEGT. This CDR3 has 15 amino acids. Unmatched junction bases numbered 3, after V lost 4 bases and J lost 1 base. CDR3 sequence reads: CASSVDRASNQPQHF. The CDR3 DNA follows: TGTGCCAGCAGTGTGGACAGGGCAAGCAATCAGCCCCAGCATTTT.

V and J are TRBV7-9 and TRBJ2-1, with 7 bases identical to TRBD2. J lost 8 bases, V lost 5 bases, and 15 bases had no gene match. This CDR3 comprises 16 residues. Germline V gene sequence: CDR1 SEHNR, CDR2 FQNEAQ (reference sequence). The CDR3 nucleotides read TGTGCCAGCAGCCGCAGGACGGGGGAGGGCCCCGATGAGCAGTTCTTC. This sequence encodes CASSRRTGEGPDEQFF. Based on the CDR3 plus reference TRBV7-9 and TRBJ2-1, the full variable domain is DTGVSQNPRHKITKRGQNVTFRCDPISEHNRLYWYRQTLGQGPEFLTYFQNEAQLEKSRLLSDRFSAERPKGSFSTLEIQRTEQGDSAMYLCASSRRTGEGPDEQFFGPGTRLTVL.

The genes are TRBV27 and TRBJ2-7; TRBD1 agrees at 9 bases. V was clipped by 5 bases and J by 6 bases; unmatched bases: 5. Germline assignment: CDR1 MNHEY and CDR2 SMNVEV (reference sequence). The CDR3 runs 13 residues. For the CDR3, the DNA is TGTGCCAGCAGTCCGGGACAGGGTAGCGAGCAGTACTTC. Protein sequence: CASSPGQGSEQYF.

This clone occurred a few times. The V gene is TRBV18, the J gene TRBJ2-7, with D perhaps matching TRBD2 (5 bases). Per the germline V gene, CDR1 is KGHSH and CDR2 is LQKENI. V was shortened by 4 bases and J by 5 bases, with 12 bases between the two germline ends. The CDR3 runs 13 residues. Written as DNA, the CDR3 is TGTGCCAGCTCACTAATGAGGGCGGACGAGCAGTACTTC. This encodes CASSLMRADEQYF.